The clone carrying this T cell receptor beta chain was detected only once. These data are taken from a study of shared clonotypes between healthy human individuals. Whole-study context: The donor pool was made up of two women and three men aged 18 to 49.

For sorted subsets, 150 to 250 ng DNA per replicate equaled 30,000 or so T cell genomes. Here immunoSEQ multiplex PCR was the method, and the copy in TCRdb shows in-frame clones only, minus some. The profile covers approximately 840,000 clones, with about 97% appearing a single time and under 0.25% taken by the ten largest. With 5 bases removed from V and 0 bases from J, the gap between germline ends came to 11 bases. There are 15 residues in the CDR3. The germline gives CDR1 MNHEY, CDR2 SMNVEV (reference sequence). Naive CD8 cells were CD45RO-negative, positively selected for CCR7, excluding terminally differentiated effector memory CD45RA+ cells.

Sequenced: naive CD8+ T cells sorted from blood. This receptor was obtained from a man aged 25-45 years in good health. The chain recombines TRBV27 with TRBJ1-5; maybe TRBD1 (5 bases). CDR3 loop: CASSVGHYSNQPQHF. DNA of the CDR3: TGTGCCAGCAGTGTCGGACACTATAGCAATCAGCCCCAGCATTTT.